The rows below give T cell receptor beta chains drawn from one sample of a study of T cells in Graves' hyperthyroidism and ophthalmopathy. TCRdb itself ran the multiplex PCR reads through MiXCR, one entry per CDR3 protein. The sample lists under 300,000 distinct CDR3 sequences, roughly an eighth occurring once. Sample: blood. These receptors originate from a middle-aged woman with Graves' hyperthyroidism. Both conserved end residues are part of each CDR3. Each record gives: J gene, D gene, clone size, V gene, CDR3 DNA, CDR3 protein. D genes are given only for firm matches. Expanded clones are given a class, and other clones once, few, many or no size at all.

TRBJ2-7,TRBD1,many,TRBV11-2,TGTGCCAGCAGCTTAGTAACAGGGGTCACGTACGAGCAGTACTTC,CASSLVTGVTYEQYF
TRBJ2-7,TRBD1,many,TRBV30,TGTGCCTGGAGTATCACAGGGGGCCACGAGCAGTACTTC,CAWSITGGHEQYF
TRBJ1-4,.,many,TRBV27,TGTGCCAGCAGCCTGCACGGACTGTCAAAACTGTTTTTT,CASSLHGLSKLFF
TRBJ2-3,.,many,TRBV6-4,TGTGCCAGCAGCATAGAGCGCACAGATACGCAGTATTTT,CASSIERTDTQYF
TRBJ2-7,.,many,TRBV2,TGTGCCAGCACCCCTCCCGGGTCAGCCGTCTACGAGCAGTACTTC,CASTPPGSAVYEQYF
TRBJ2-1,TRBD1,many,TRBV2,TGTGCCAGCAGTAACAGGGGGCTTCGGCAGTTCTTC,CASSNRGLRQFF
TRBJ1-1,.,.,TRBV9,TGTGCCAGCAGCGTAGGGACAGACCCAGCTTTCTTT,CASSVGTDPAFF
TRBJ1-2,.,many,TRBV28,TGTGCCAGCAGGAACAGGGTGGGTTATGGCTACACCTTC,CASRNRVGYGYTF
TRBJ2-6,.,many,TRBV2,TGTGCCAGCAGCGGACTCATCTCTGGGGCCAACGTCCTGACTTTC,CASSGLISGANVLTF
TRBJ1-6,TRBD1,.,TRBV20-1,TGCAGTGCTAGAGTAGGGACAGAAAATTCACCCCTCCACTTT,CSARVGTENSPLHF
TRBJ2-1,.,many,TRBV6-1,TGTGCCAGCGTCCGGGACAACTCCTACAATGAGCAGTTCTTC,CASVRDNSYNEQFF
TRBJ1-4,.,.,TRBV4-1,TGCGCCAGCAGCCAAGGAAGGGGGACGGGGTACTCCAATGAAAAACTGTTTTTT,CASSQGRGTGYSNEKLFF
TRBJ1-1,.,many,TRBV29-1,TGCAGCGGGATACAGGGCGGCACTGAAGCTTTCTTT,CSGIQGGTEAFF
TRBJ2-5,TRBD1,many,TRBV11-2,TGTGCCAGCAGCACCCGGACAGGGTTCGAGACCCAGTACTTC,CASSTRTGFETQYF
TRBJ2-1,TRBD2,many,TRBV20-1,TGCAGTGCCCTCGGACTAGCGGCCGACAATGAGCAGTTCTTC,CSALGLAADNEQFF
TRBJ2-5,TRBD2,many,TRBV19,TGTGCCAGTAGAGGGACTAGCGGGAAAGAGACCCAGTACTTC,CASRGTSGKETQYF
TRBJ2-1,.,few,TRBV6-1,TGTGCCAGCAGTGAATATCCAGGGCCGAACGATGAGCAGTTCTTC,CASSEYPGPNDEQFF
TRBJ2-5,TRBD2,many,TRBV2,TGTGCCAGCAGGCGGACTAGCGGGGAGCAAGAGACCCAGTACTTC,CASRRTSGEQETQYF
TRBJ2-1,TRBD2,many,TRBV6-1,TGTGCCAGCCTCGCACTACTAGCGGTTATGAGCTCCTACAATGAGCAGTTCTTC,CASLALLAVMSSYNEQFF
TRBJ2-1,.,.,TRBV6-1,TGTGCCAGCAGTGAGGCCGGGGGCTTTTACGATGAGCAGTTCTTC,CASSEAGGFYDEQFF
TRBJ2-7,.,.,TRBV11-2,TGTGCCAGCAGCTTAGGCAGTAGTACCACCTACGAGCAGTACTTC,CASSLGSSTTYEQYF
TRBJ2-3,.,.,TRBV29-1,TGCAGCGTTAGGGTTGGCACAGATACGCAGTATTTT,CSVRVGTDTQYF
TRBJ2-2,TRBD2,many,TRBV6-1,TGTGCCAGCAGTTATCAGGGACTAGCGGGGGGTAACACCGGGGAGCTGTTTTTT,CASSYQGLAGGNTGELFF
TRBJ2-3,.,many,TRBV12-3/TRBV12-4,TGTGCCAGCAGTCCTCGACAGGTTAAATATACGCAGTATTTT,CASSPRQVKYTQYF
TRBJ1-1,.,few,TRBV6-6,TGTGCCAGCAGTTACTCGACTGGCCAACCAGCTTTCTTT,CASSYSTGQPAFF